The count of the clone carrying this T cell receptor beta chain is one. Researchers sorted participants into cohorts using their self-reported clinical history. Using immunoSEQ multiplex PCR, the repertoire was profiled, and TCRdb retains in-frame clones only, with some absent. Among about 380,000 clones listed, roughly 86% were seen once. This sample is part of a study of blood T cell repertoires in COVID-19. Germline assignment: CDR1 LNHDA and CDR2 SQIVND (reference sequence). The CDR3 sequence is 15 residues long. V gave up 3 bases and J gave up 5 bases; unmatched junction bases: 5. The receptor was isolated from a young man who had recovered from COVID-19. The genes are TRBV19 and TRBJ2-7; 12 nucleotides align to TRBD2. Sequencing was done on a sample of PBMCs or T cells enriched from blood (not recorded which). The CDR3 nucleotides read TGTGCCAGTAGTATTACTAGCGGGGGGCTCAACGAGCAGTACTTC. The encoded protein is CASSITSGGLNEQYF.